These 21 T cell receptor beta chains were all obtained from the same sample, sequenced in a study of T cell repertoires in cytomegalovirus infection. No antigen is known for these receptors. TCRdb reprocessed the reads via MiXCR and lists one record per CDR3 protein. The sample holds some 480,000 distinct CDR3 sequences; roughly a third are singletons and the top ten take about a sixth. The source material was cultured PBMCs, sampled from culture after CMV antigen stimulation. The origin of the receptors is a human donor in good health (CMV status not recorded). Some clones in this sample may be carry-over from other donors' samples.

The chain carries TRBV20-1 and TRBJ1-5; D is undetermined. The ends were cut back, 3 bases at V and 3 bases at J, with 9 bases in the middle. Looked up from germline, CDR1 is DFQATT and CDR2 is SNEGSKA (reference sequence). The CDR3 is 13 amino acids. CDR3 nucleotide sequence: TGCAGTGCTAGGATCAGCGACAATCAGCCCCAGCATTTT. Encoded protein: CSARISDNQPQHF.

V is TRBV6-8 and J is TRBJ2-1, with no clear D. The length of the CDR3 is 11 residues. Per the germline V gene, CDR1 is MNHGY and CDR2 is SAAAGT. V was pared by 5 bases and J by 9 bases, with 8 bases between. The CDR3 reads CASSTPGEQFF. The CDR3 DNA is TGTGCCAGCAGTACCCCTGGTGAGCAGTTCTTC.

The V and J genes are TRBV20-1 and TRBJ2-7; 8 nucleotides line up with TRBD2. The CDR3 has 13 residues. CDR1 is DFQATT, CDR2 SNEGSKA, per germline (reference sequence). V shed 3 bases, J shed 6 bases, and the junction held 7 bases outside the gene matches. CDR3 sequence reads: CSASGRAIFEQYF. The CDR3, as DNA: TGCAGTGCTAGCGGGAGGGCCATCTTCGAGCAGTACTTC.

This rearrangement joins TRBV30 to TRBJ1-4; D is unresolved. Trimming stripped 4 bases from V and 3 bases from J, with 15 bases between. Germline V gene lookup returns CDR1 GTSNPN and CDR2 SVGIG (reference sequence). CDR3 length: 15 amino acids. CDR3 amino acids: CAWTQTMGPNEKLFF. CDR3 bases: TGTGCCTGGACTCAAACCATGGGCCCTAATGAAAAACTGTTTTTT.

The V gene is TRBV7-9, the J gene TRBJ1-2; unclear D gene. CDR3 size: 15 residues. Deletions cut 1 base from V and 4 bases from J, with 13 bases between. Germline loops: CDR1 SEHNR, CDR2 FQNEAQ (reference sequence). The chain's CDR3 is CASSLDSASFYGYTF. CDR3 DNA: TGTGCCAGCAGCTTAGACAGCGCGAGCTTCTATGGCTACACCTTC.

The gene calls are TRBV4-1 and TRBJ1-1; D perhaps matches TRBD1 (6 bases). Trimming pared 1 base from V and 4 bases from J, leaving 13 bases between. The CDR3 loop spans 15 amino acids. Germline values: CDR1 MGHRA, CDR2 YSYEKL. The CDR3, as DNA: TGCGCCAGCAGCCAAGGCCCGACAGGATCCACTGAAGCTTTCTTT. Its translation: CASSQGPTGSTEAFF.

J is TRBJ2-1 and V is TRBV7-2, with unresolved D. Germline V gives CDR1 SGHTA, CDR2 FQGNSA. The CDR3 has 14 residues. V was cut by 0 bases and J by 5 bases, with 8 bases left in between. The CDR3 DNA reads TGTGCCAGCAGCTTAGCGGCCCGAAACAATGAGCAGTTCTTC. Translated, it gives CASSLAARNNEQFF.

The CDR3 loop is CASSYTDRASYEQYF. CDR3 DNA sequence: TGTGCCAGCAGTTATACCGACAGGGCCTCCTACGAGCAGTACTTC. The rearrangement uses TRBV6-5 and TRBJ2-7; 7 bases are a match to TRBD1. CDR1 is MNHEY, CDR2 SVGAGI, per germline. The junction had 5 bases not matched to a gene; V was cut back by 3 bases and J by 0 bases. The CDR3 is 15 amino acids.

The gene calls are TRBV10-3 and TRBJ2-3; 11 nucleotides align to TRBD2. There are 17 residues in the CDR3. CDR1 is ENHRY and CDR2 is SYGVKD in the germline V gene. The ends lost 4 bases at V and 2 bases at J; junction bases unmatched: 8. CDR3 protein: CAISGSLSGRATDTQYF. The CDR3 coding sequence is TGTGCCATCAGTGGGAGTCTTAGCGGGAGGGCCACAGATACGCAGTATTTT.

The chain joins TRBV15 to TRBJ2-6; D perhaps matches TRBD1 (6 bases). This CDR3 has 16 residues. Between the trimmed V and J ends, which lost 1 base and 2 bases, there was a span of 9 bases. CDR1 and CDR2 from the germline V gene are LNHNV and YYDKDF (reference sequence). CDR3 loop: CATSRGRGTGANVLTF. CDR3 DNA: TGTGCCACCAGCAGAGGCAGGGGCACTGGGGCCAACGTCCTGACTTTC.

This clonotype was recorded a few times. The gene calls are TRBV6-6 and TRBJ2-1; 10 nucleotides line up with TRBD2. There are 16 residues in the CDR3. The germline CDR1 and CDR2 sequences are MNHNY and SVGAGI (reference sequence). The ends lost 2 bases at V and 4 bases at J; junction bases unmatched: 5. CDR3 nucleotide sequence: TGTGCCAGCAGTTACGAAATAGCGGGAGGATACAATGAGCAGTTCTTC. This encodes CASSYEIAGGYNEQFF.

The chain has TRBV12-3 or TRBV12-4 and TRBJ2-2, with D tentatively TRBD1 (5 bases). V was cut by 5 bases and J by 0 bases, with 10 bases left in between. This CDR3 region has 15 residues. DNA of the CDR3: TGTGCCAGCAGTCTCCCGACAGCGAACACCGGGGAGCTGTTTTTT. This encodes CASSLPTANTGELFF.

The V and J genes are TRBV6-2 or TRBV6-3 and TRBJ2-7, with D possibly TRBD1 on 6 matching bases. Germline V CDR1 and CDR2: MNHEY, SVGEGT. Between the trimmed V and J ends, which lost 5 bases and 1 base, there was a span of 12 bases. The CDR3 consists of 14 residues. CDR3 nucleotides: TGTGCCAGCAGTCCCGAAGGACAGTCCTACGAGCAGTACTTC. It yields the protein CASSPEGQSYEQYF.

This clonotype occurred many times. The rearrangement joins TRBV7-9 to TRBJ2-1; TRBD2 matches at 9 bases. The germline gives CDR1 SEHNR, CDR2 FQNEAQ (reference sequence). Trimming cost V 3 bases and J 8 bases; bases outside gene matches: 14. The CDR3 consists of 17 residues. The CDR3 coding sequence is TGTGCCAGCAGCTTCTTGGCTAGCGGGACCGGCGGAGATGAGCAGTTCTTC. Translated: CASSFLASGTGGDEQFF.

This rearrangement joins TRBV6-1 to TRBJ2-6; D may be TRBD1 (6 bases). Germline V gives CDR1 MNHNS, CDR2 SASEGT. This CDR3 has 18 amino acids. Trimming removed 6 bases from V and 0 bases from J, with 18 bases in between. The CDR3 bases are TGTGCCAGCAGACCACAGGGTAATACCCTCTCTGGGGCCAACGTCCTGACTTTC. This translates into CASRPQGNTLSGANVLTF.

J is TRBJ2-7 and V is TRBV19; 11 bases are a match to TRBD2. This CDR3 contains 16 residues. Germline CDR1 reads LNHDA; CDR2 reads SQIVND (reference sequence). V lost 1 base and J lost 2; bases outside the gene matches: 4. The CDR3 DNA reads as TGTGCCAGTAGTATAGTCGGGACTAGCGGTACCTACGAGCAGTACGTC. Amino acids: CASSIVGTSGTYEQYV.

The table lists this clonotype with many counts. J is TRBJ2-1 and V is TRBV7-6; a weak D match, TRBD2 (5 bases). CDR1 and CDR2 from the germline V gene are SGHVS and FNYEAQ. The CDR3 contains 13 residues. With 5 bases removed from V and 1 base from J, the gap between germline ends came to 6 bases. The CDR3 DNA reads TGTGCCAGCAGCAGAGGGTCCTACAATGAGCAGTTCTTC. Protein: CASSRGSYNEQFF.

This clonotype was picked up a small number of times. This chain uses TRBV28 with TRBJ1-1, with D perhaps matching TRBD1 (6 bases). The CDR3 is made up of 14 amino acids. In germline, CDR1 is MDHEN, CDR2 SYDVKM. Trimming took off 6 bases at V and 4 bases at J, with 15 bases between the two ends. The CDR3, as DNA: TGTGCCAGCAGGCGGGGGGGCGCCGGCACTGAAGCTTTCTTT. It specifies CASRRGGAGTEAFF. Variable domain in full (rest from reference TRBV28 and TRBJ1-1): DVKVTQSSRYLVKRTGEKVFLECVQDMDHENMFWYRQDPGLGLRLIYFSYDVKMKEKGDIPEGYSVSREKKERFSLILESASTNQTSMYLCASRRGGAGTEAFFGQGTRLTVV.

This chain joins TRBV29-1 and TRBJ2-5, with 14 bases aligning to TRBD2. In germline, CDR1 is SQVTM, CDR2 ANQGSEA. The J segment lost 5 bases and the V segment lost 6 bases, leaving 11 bases of the junction unmatched. The CDR3 extends over 16 amino acids. CDR3 coding DNA: TGCAGCGTCGCAAGACTAGCGGGAGGGCCCGATGAGACCCAGTACTTC. It specifies CSVARLAGGPDETQYF.

A word on this clonotype: A much larger clone sits a single nucleotide away, making a read error possible. As the CDR3 is not closed by the conserved phenylalanine or tryptophan, this likely results from a read error. This chain links TRBV7-2 with TRBJ2-7, with D perhaps matching TRBD1 (5 bases). V lost 2 bases, J lost 7 bases, and 18 bases lay in between. The CDR3 has 15 amino acids. Germline V gives CDR1 SGHTA, CDR2 FQGNSA. CDR3 region: CASSLRSGPPGEQYS. The DNA of the CDR3 is TGTGCCAGCAGCTTACGGTCCGGGCCCCCAGGGGAGCAGTACTCC.

This clonotype was recorded a few times. The chain recombines TRBV6-2 or TRBV6-3 with TRBJ2-3, with TRBD2 identical over 7 bases. CDR3 length: 15 residues. Germline CDR1 and CDR2: MNHEY and SVGEGT. J gave up 1 base and V 7 bases, and 8 bases lay outside the gene matches. The CDR3 DNA is TGTGCCAGCATGACTCTGGGAGGGCGCACAGATACGCAGTATTTT. It encodes CASMTLGGRTDTQYF.